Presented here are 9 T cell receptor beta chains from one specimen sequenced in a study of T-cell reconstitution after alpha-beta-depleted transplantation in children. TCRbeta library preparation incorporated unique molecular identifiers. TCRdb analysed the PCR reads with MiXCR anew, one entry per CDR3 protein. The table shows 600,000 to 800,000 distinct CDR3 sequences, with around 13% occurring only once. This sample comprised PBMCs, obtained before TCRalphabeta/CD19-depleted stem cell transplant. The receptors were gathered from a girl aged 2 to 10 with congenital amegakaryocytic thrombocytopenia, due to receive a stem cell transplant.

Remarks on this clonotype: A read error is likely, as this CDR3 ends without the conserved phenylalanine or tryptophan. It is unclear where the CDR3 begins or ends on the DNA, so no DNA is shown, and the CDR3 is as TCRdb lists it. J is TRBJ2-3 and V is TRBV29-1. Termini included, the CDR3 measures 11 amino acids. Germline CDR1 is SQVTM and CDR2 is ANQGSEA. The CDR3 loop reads CSVVDAFALWI.

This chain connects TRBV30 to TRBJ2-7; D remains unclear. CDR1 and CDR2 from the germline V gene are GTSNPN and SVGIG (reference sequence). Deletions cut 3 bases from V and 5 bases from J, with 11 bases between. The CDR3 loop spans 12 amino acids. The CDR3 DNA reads TGTGCCTGGAGCAAGGGTATAAACGAGCAGTACTTC. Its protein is CAWSKGINEQYF.

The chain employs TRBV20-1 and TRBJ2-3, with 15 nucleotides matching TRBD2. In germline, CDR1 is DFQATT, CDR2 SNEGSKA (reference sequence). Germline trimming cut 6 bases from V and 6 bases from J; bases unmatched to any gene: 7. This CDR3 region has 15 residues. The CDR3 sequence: CSADTGTSGRDTQYF. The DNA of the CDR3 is TGCAGTGCGGATACCGGGACTAGCGGGAGGGATACGCAGTATTTT.

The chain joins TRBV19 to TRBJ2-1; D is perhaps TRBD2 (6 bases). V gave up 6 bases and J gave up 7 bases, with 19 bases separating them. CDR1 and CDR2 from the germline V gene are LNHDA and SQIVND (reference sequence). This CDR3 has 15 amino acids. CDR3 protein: CASSLDSGANNEQFF. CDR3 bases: TGTGCCAGTAGCTTGGATAGCGGAGCCAATAATGAGCAGTTCTTC.

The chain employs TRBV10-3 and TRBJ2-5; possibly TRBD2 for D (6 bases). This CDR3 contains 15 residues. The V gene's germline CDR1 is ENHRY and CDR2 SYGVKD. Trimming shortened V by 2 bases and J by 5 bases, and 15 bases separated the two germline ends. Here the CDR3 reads CAISEGVAAGETQYF. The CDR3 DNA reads TGTGCCATCAGTGAGGGGGTAGCGGCAGGGGAGACCCAGTACTTC.

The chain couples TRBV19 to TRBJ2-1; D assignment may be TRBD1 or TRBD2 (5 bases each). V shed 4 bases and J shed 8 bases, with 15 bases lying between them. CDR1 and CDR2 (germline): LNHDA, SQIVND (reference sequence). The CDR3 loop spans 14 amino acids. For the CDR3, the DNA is TGTGCCAGTAGTAAAAAACTAGGGGTAGATGAGCAGTTCTTC. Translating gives CASSKKLGVDEQFF.

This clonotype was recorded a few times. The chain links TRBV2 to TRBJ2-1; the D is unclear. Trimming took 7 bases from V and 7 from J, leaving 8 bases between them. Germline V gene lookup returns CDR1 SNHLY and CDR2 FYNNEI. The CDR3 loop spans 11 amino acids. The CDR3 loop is CASTFSNEQFF. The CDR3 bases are TGTGCCAGCACGTTTTCTAATGAGCAGTTCTTC.

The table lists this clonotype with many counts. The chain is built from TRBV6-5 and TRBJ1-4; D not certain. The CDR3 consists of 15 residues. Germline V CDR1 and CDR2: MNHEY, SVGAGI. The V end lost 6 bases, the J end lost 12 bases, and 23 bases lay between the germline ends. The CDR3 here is CASRSTQGIVGQLFF. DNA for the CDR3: TGTGCCAGCAGGTCTACTCAAGGGATCGTCGGGCAACTGTTTTTT.

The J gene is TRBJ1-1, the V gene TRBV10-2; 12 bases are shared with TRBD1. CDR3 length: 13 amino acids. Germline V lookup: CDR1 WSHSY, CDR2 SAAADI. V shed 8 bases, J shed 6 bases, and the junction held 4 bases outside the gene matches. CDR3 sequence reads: CASGTGGLAEAFF. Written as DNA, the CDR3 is TGCGCCAGCGGGACAGGGGGCCTTGCTGAAGCTTTCTTT.